This T cell receptor (beta chain) was profiled in a study of blood T cell repertoires in COVID-19. Across the study: From the United States, Italy and Spain came samples of acute and convalescent COVID-19. The cDNA or gDNA used as material had been derived from T cells, B-cell-depleted T cells, or PBMCs.

Per germline, CDR1 LGHDT and CDR2 YNNKEL (reference sequence). This CDR3 is 16 amino acids long. Germline trimming cut 3 bases from V and 2 bases from J; bases unmatched to any gene: 10. Assay: immunoSEQ multiplex PCR; the TCRdb copy retains only in-frame clones and omits some. Of some 270,000 clones in the sample, 86% were seen once. This clone was seen just once. Patients of the Seattle cohort, enrolled during active infection, were followed longitudinally. The source is a woman at least 80 years old with COVID-19, enrolled during active disease. Sequenced: peripheral blood. J is TRBJ2-7 and V is TRBV3-1 (or the pseudogene TRBV3-2); 7 positions agree with TRBD1. For the CDR3, the DNA is TGTGCCAGCAGCCACCGGTTCAGGGGGAAGACCTACGAGCAGTACTTC. Its protein is CASSHRFRGKTYEQYF.